Listed here are 27 T cell receptor beta chains from one sample, sequenced in a study of T-cell reconstitution after alpha-beta-depleted transplantation in children. TCRbeta library construction was performed incorporating unique molecular identifiers. A single record per CDR3 protein comes from TCRdb applying MiXCR to the PCR reads. Counted here are hundreds of thousands of distinct CDR3 sequences, around 12% occurring once; the ten biggest clones make up about 5.4%. The source material was PBMCs from the stem cell graft donor, sampled from the stem cell graft. The receptor source for this set is a human donor who donated a stem cell graft to a child with combined immunodeficiency.

The chain employs TRBV29-1 and TRBJ2-3; D unresolved. V shed 3 bases and J shed 2 bases, with 3 bases lying between them. The CDR3 sequence is 11 residues long. Germline V gives CDR1 SQVTM, CDR2 ANQGSEA. The CDR3 is CSVENTDTQYF. CDR3 nucleotide sequence: TGCAGCGTTGAGAACACAGATACGCAGTATTTT.

This chain's CDR3 is CASSPGQELLQYF. CDR3 DNA: TGTGCCAGCAGCCCAGGACAGGAGCTCCTGCAGTACTTC. The chain employs TRBV9 and TRBJ2-7; 7 bases map to TRBD1. Germline trimming cut 4 bases from V and 9 bases from J; bases unmatched to any gene: 10. The CDR3 sequence is 13 residues long. Per the germline V gene, CDR1 is SGDLS and CDR2 is YYNGEE.

This clonotype was detected many times. The rearrangement links TRBV6-1 to TRBJ2-7, with 9 positions matching TRBD1. This CDR3 comprises 15 residues. The V gene's germline CDR1 is MNHNS and CDR2 SASEGT. With 6 bases clipped from V and 0 bases from J, the junction kept 6 bases outside the gene matches. This CDR3 reads CASRLPGQGSYEQYF. The CDR3 nucleotides read TGTGCCAGCAGACTACCGGGACAGGGCTCCTACGAGCAGTACTTC.

This clonotype turned up a few times. The V call is TRBV4-1, the J call TRBJ1-1; no firm D call. CDR1 and CDR2 (germline): MGHRA, YSYEKL. V lost 1 base, J lost 0 bases, and 12 bases lay in between. CDR3 length equals 16 residues. In DNA, the CDR3 is TGCGCCAGCAGCCAAGGTCGTATGATGATGAACACTGAAGCTTTCTTT. It translates to CASSQGRMMMNTEAFF.

The sample holds a few counts of this clonotype. At one end the junction does not follow the germline gene, possibly because of a read error. The chain carries TRBV18 and TRBJ1-1; the D is unclear. Germline V lookup: CDR1 KGHSH, CDR2 LQKENI. This CDR3 has 12 amino acids. The CDR3 protein is CASSPMNSEAFF. The CDR3 DNA sequence: TGTGCCAGCTCACCCATGAACTCTGAAGCTTTCTTT.

The chain combines TRBV2 with TRBJ1-2, with 9 bases matching TRBD1. The length of the CDR3 is 14 residues. After removal of 3 bases from V and 5 bases from J, the junction contained 4 bases not matched to a gene. CDR1 is SNHLY and CDR2 is FYNNEI in the germline V gene. CDR3 amino acids: CASSDYRGLYGYTF. DNA of the CDR3: TGTGCCAGCAGTGACTACAGGGGGCTATATGGCTACACCTTC.

This clonotype was counted ten times or more. The chain uses TRBV29-1 and TRBJ2-1, with 7 bases matching TRBD2. There are 14 residues in the CDR3. Trimming cost V 4 bases and J 0 bases; bases outside gene matches: 3. Per germline, CDR1 SQVTM and CDR2 ANQGSEA. Here the CDR3 reads CSVGGGSSYNEQFF. Here the CDR3 DNA reads TGCAGCGTTGGCGGGGGTAGCTCCTACAATGAGCAGTTCTTC.

The genes are TRBV2 and TRBJ2-3; perhaps TRBD2 as D (6 bases). The CDR3 runs 13 residues. Trimming took 7 bases from V and 2 from J, leaving 10 bases between them. CDR1 is SNHLY, CDR2 FYNNEI, per germline. CDR3 amino acids: CASMRESTDTQYF. The CDR3 region has the DNA TGTGCCAGCATGCGGGAATCCACAGATACGCAGTATTTT.

This clonotype showed up just a few times. The chain joins TRBV29-1 to TRBJ2-7; the match to TRBD1 covers 11 bases. With V trimmed by 5 bases and J by 4 bases, 7 bases remained unmatched. The germline V gene encodes CDR1 SQVTM and CDR2 ANQGSEA. CDR3 length: 14 residues. CDR3 sequence (DNA): TGCAGCGTTTCCTACGGGACAGGGGGATACGAGCAGTACTTC. The encoded protein is CSVSYGTGGYEQYF.

The rearrangement joins TRBV20-1 to TRBJ2-7; TRBD2 aligns across 8 bases. Germline CDR1 DFQATT, CDR2 SNEGSKA (reference sequence). There are 13 residues in the CDR3. J gave up 3 bases and V 6 bases, and 7 bases lay outside the gene matches. This CDR3 reads CSADSGSIYEQYF. CDR3 sequence (DNA): TGCAGTGCCGACAGCGGGAGTATCTACGAGCAGTACTTC.

This clonotype appeared a few times. The chain carries TRBV3-1 and TRBJ2-5; tentative D call: TRBD2 (6 bases). V lost 3 bases and J 1 base, leaving 12 bases between the germline ends. The CDR3 covers 15 residues. The germline CDR1 and CDR2 sequences are LGHDT and YNNKEL (reference sequence). CDR3 protein: CASSQGPGLQETQYF. DNA for the CDR3: TGTGCCAGCAGCCAGGGCCCGGGACTCCAAGAGACCCAGTACTTC.

Details on this clonotype: The conserved final phenylalanine or tryptophan is absent from the CDR3, which likely points to a read error. This chain joins TRBV27 and TRBJ1-4; 9 nucleotides align to TRBD1. This CDR3 spans 15 amino acids. The V gene end was trimmed by 3 bases and the J gene end by 8 bases; junction bases not matched to a gene: 7. In germline, CDR1 is MNHEY, CDR2 SMNVEV (reference sequence). Here the CDR3 reads CASSFNRGLGEKLFY. The CDR3 coding sequence is TGTGCCAGCAGTTTCAACAGGGGGCTGGGGGAAAAACTGTTTTAT.

This sequence joins TRBV10-3 and TRBJ2-2; D may be TRBD1 (5 bases). The CDR3 is 16 amino acids. Germline loops: CDR1 ENHRY, CDR2 SYGVKD. Trimming pared 3 bases from V and 0 bases from J, leaving 11 bases between. The CDR3 coding sequence is TGTGCCATCAGTGAAGGGGCCGCTTCGAACACCGGGGAGCTGTTTTTT. Residues: CAISEGAASNTGELFF.

CDR3 coding DNA: TGCAGTGCTAGAGATGTCAGGACAGGGCATGAAGCTTTCTTT. Protein: CSARDVRTGHEAFF. This chain uses TRBV20-1 with TRBJ1-1, with TRBD1 identical over 8 bases. Trimming took 0 bases from V and 7 from J; bases not matched to a gene: 7. In germline, CDR1 is DFQATT, CDR2 SNEGSKA (reference sequence). The CDR3 consists of 14 residues.

This clonotype was recorded at least ten times. The chain employs TRBV24-1 and TRBJ2-1, with a tentative D call TRBD2 (6 bases). The CDR3 is 16 residues long. Germline-derived CDR1 and CDR2 are KGHDR and SFDVKD. Trimming stripped 3 bases from V and 12 bases from J, with 23 bases between. The CDR3 sequence is CATSDTGTGERRGQFF. The CDR3, as DNA: TGTGCCACCAGTGATACCGGGACGGGGGAGAGACGGGGGCAGTTCTTC.

This clonotype has more than one count but fewer than ten. The chain employs TRBV7-9 and TRBJ2-5; the D gene is possibly TRBD2 (5 bases). Germline V gene data show CDR1 as SEHNR and CDR2 as FQNEAQ (reference sequence). The CDR3 spans 15 residues. Trimming stripped 0 bases from V and 1 base from J, with 9 bases between. The CDR3 DNA follows: TGTGCCAGCAGCTTAGCGAGGGCAGCCCAAGAGACCCAGTACTTC. Protein: CASSLARAAQETQYF.

This clonotype was detected a few times. V usage is TRBV5-6 and J usage is TRBJ1-1; 8 nucleotides line up with TRBD1. In germline, CDR1 is SGHDT, CDR2 YYEEEE. V lost 5 bases to trimming and J lost 11 bases; unmatched junction nucleotides: 11. The length of the CDR3 is 13 residues. The CDR3 DNA follows: TGTGCCAGCAGAGGAACAGGGGGTGGTATGGCTTTCTTT. Amino acid sequence: CASRGTGGGMAFF.

This clonotype was observed a few times. The genes are TRBV20-1 and TRBJ2-7; D tentatively reads TRBD1 or TRBD2 (6 bases each). The CDR3 is 12 amino acids. V gave up 0 bases and J gave up 9 bases, with 12 bases separating them. Germline V gene data show CDR1 as DFQATT and CDR2 as SNEGSKA (reference sequence). The CDR3 DNA follows: TGCAGTGCTAGAGATCCGGGGGCACCGCAGTACTTC. This gives the protein CSARDPGAPQYF.

The chain uses TRBV7-9 and TRBJ1-4; D perhaps matches TRBD1 (5 bases). CDR1 and CDR2 from the germline V gene are SEHNR and FQNEAQ (reference sequence). This CDR3 spans 14 amino acids. V was pared by 2 bases and J by 7 bases, with 11 bases between. This CDR3 is CASSLTGAREKLFF. Written as DNA, the CDR3 is TGTGCCAGCAGCTTAACCGGGGCACGTGAAAAACTGTTTTTT.

The CDR3 is CASSYTSSSGTLPYEQYF. CDR3 coding DNA: TGCGCCAGCAGCTACACGTCATCTAGCGGAACGTTACCCTACGAGCAGTACTTC. The chain uses TRBV5-1 and TRBJ2-7; the match to TRBD2 covers 7 bases. The CDR3 is 18 residues long. V gave up 3 bases and J gave up 2 bases; unmatched junction bases: 17. Germline lookup yields CDR1 SGHRS and CDR2 YFSETQ.

This clonotype appeared a few times. The rearrangement uses TRBV20-1 and TRBJ2-7; D gene uncertain. Per the germline V gene, CDR1 is DFQATT and CDR2 is SNEGSKA (reference sequence). The V gene lost 1 base and the J gene lost 3 bases, with 10 bases spanning the gap. This CDR3 is 13 amino acids long. Here the CDR3 reads CSARGRQNYEQYF. DNA for the CDR3: TGCAGTGCTAGAGGGCGGCAGAACTACGAGCAGTACTTC.

The table lists this clonotype with a few counts. V gene TRBV20-1 combines with J gene TRBJ2-3; D unresolved. Trimming cost V 6 bases and J 4 bases, with 11 bases left between them. Per the germline V gene, CDR1 is DFQATT and CDR2 is SNEGSKA (reference sequence). The CDR3 extends over 12 amino acids. The CDR3, as DNA: TGCAGTGCCACTCCGGCTGCAGATACGCAGTATTTT. It yields the protein CSATPAADTQYF.

Only a few counts were recorded for this clonotype. V usage is TRBV7-3 and J usage is TRBJ2-1, with D perhaps matching TRBD1 or TRBD2 (6 bases each). Trimming took off 5 bases at V and 0 bases at J, with 26 bases between the two ends. The germline gives CDR1 SGHTA, CDR2 FQGTGA. The CDR3 has 20 amino acids. The CDR3 spells CASSPSGKGWGDISYNEQFF. In DNA form, the CDR3 reads TGTGCCAGCAGCCCAAGCGGCAAGGGGTGGGGGGACATCTCCTACAATGAGCAGTTCTTC.

This clonotype was observed many times. The CDR3 region has the DNA TGTGCCAGCAGCTCTGGAGGGACGAACACTGAAGCTTTCTTT. It translates to CASSSGGTNTEAFF. The V call is TRBV6-1, the J call TRBJ1-1; the D gene is possibly TRBD1 (5 bases). In germline, CDR1 is MNHNS, CDR2 SASEGT. This CDR3 spans 14 amino acids. Trimming removed 6 bases from V and 1 base from J, with 12 bases in between.

This clonotype was found a few times. The V call is TRBV9, the J call TRBJ2-5; D is uncertain. CDR3 length equals 15 residues. CDR1 and CDR2 from the germline V gene are SGDLS and YYNGEE. The V end was cut by 0 bases, the J end by 3 bases, with 12 bases between. CDR3 sequence reads: CASSVADFAEETQYF. The CDR3 DNA reads as TGTGCCAGCAGCGTAGCCGACTTTGCGGAAGAGACCCAGTACTTC. Full variable domain (missing parts from reference TRBV9 and TRBJ2-5): DSGVTQTPKHLITATGQRVTLRCSPRSGDLSVYWYQQSLDQGLQFLIQYYNGEERAKGNILERFSAQQFPDLHSELNLSSLELGDSALYFCASSVADFAEETQYFGPGTRLLVL.

This clonotype occurred a few times. The CDR3 loop is CASSSGPKDGELFF. In DNA form, the CDR3 reads TGCGCCAGCAGCTCGGGACCGAAAGACGGGGAGCTGTTTTTT. V is TRBV5-1 and J is TRBJ2-2; D possibly uses TRBD1 or TRBD2 (5 bases each). The CDR3 length is 14 residues. The ends were cut back, 3 bases at V and 7 bases at J, with 13 bases in the middle. CDR1 is SGHRS and CDR2 is YFSETQ in the germline V gene.

A few counts support this clonotype. J is TRBJ2-1 and V is TRBV6-2 or TRBV6-3; 12 bases match TRBD2. After removal of 5 bases from V and 4 bases from J, the junction contained 18 bases not matched to a gene. The germline V gene has CDR1 MNHEY and CDR2 SVGEGT. The CDR3 contains 20 residues. The CDR3 region is CASSPLVDAHGTSGYNEQFF. The CDR3 region has the DNA TGTGCCAGCAGTCCGTTGGTTGACGCGCACGGGACTAGCGGGTACAATGAGCAGTTCTTC.